This TCR beta chain is drawn from a study of T cell responses to AZD1222 COVID-19 vaccine. Across the whole study: Recipients boosted at about 4 weeks or about 12 weeks are pooled.

The assay was immunoSEQ multiplex PCR, and TCRdb's table has in-frame clones only and misses some. The table shows about 130,000 clones, with 88% occurring only once. Broader study findings: At baseline, seropositivity was found in only a handful of AZD1222 recipients. Nearly half of unique spike-specific TCRs reportedly avoided B.1.351 and B.1.1.7 mutated regions. In all cases, repertoires were sampled only after the peak T cell response.

As to this clone: Its target is not known.

This TCR came from an adult in good health. Material: peripheral blood, obtained on day 0 of AZD1222 vaccination.

CDR3 protein: CASSALARGTEAFF. CDR3 in DNA: TGTGCCAGCAGCGCCCTAGCGAGGGGGACTGAAGCTTTCTTT. The chain couples TRBV11-1 to TRBJ1-1; TRBD1 might be the D (6 bases). This CDR3 comprises 14 residues. With 5 bases removed from V and 5 bases from J, the gap between germline ends came to 15 bases. The germline gives CDR1 SGHAT, CDR2 FQDESV (reference sequence).